The clone carrying this T cell receptor (beta chain) was observed many times. The data are from a study of T cells in Graves' hyperthyroidism and ophthalmopathy. The CDR3 loop spans 16 amino acids. The germline V gene encodes CDR1 MNHEY and CDR2 SVGAGI. V lost 5 bases, J lost 5 bases, and 8 bases stayed unmatched. The TCR beta CDR3 regions underwent amplification using RNA transcripts as the source. The TCR CDR3 was amplified in a first-round RT-PCR using the HTBI primer set. In TCRdb, the multiplex PCR reads were re-called with MiXCR into one record per CDR3 protein. Altogether roughly 510,000 distinct CDR3 sequences are present, roughly 20% being singletons, with the ten largest covering 26%.

The rearrangement uses TRBV6-5 and TRBJ2-2; TRBD1 agrees at 10 bases. This clonotype was sampled from a man between 18 and 35 years old with Graves' hyperthyroidism. Sequencing input: blood. The CDR3 is CASSRGQGRGTGELFF. CDR3 sequence (DNA): TGTGCCAGCAGTAGGGGACAGGGGAGAGGGACCGGGGAGCTGTTTTTT.